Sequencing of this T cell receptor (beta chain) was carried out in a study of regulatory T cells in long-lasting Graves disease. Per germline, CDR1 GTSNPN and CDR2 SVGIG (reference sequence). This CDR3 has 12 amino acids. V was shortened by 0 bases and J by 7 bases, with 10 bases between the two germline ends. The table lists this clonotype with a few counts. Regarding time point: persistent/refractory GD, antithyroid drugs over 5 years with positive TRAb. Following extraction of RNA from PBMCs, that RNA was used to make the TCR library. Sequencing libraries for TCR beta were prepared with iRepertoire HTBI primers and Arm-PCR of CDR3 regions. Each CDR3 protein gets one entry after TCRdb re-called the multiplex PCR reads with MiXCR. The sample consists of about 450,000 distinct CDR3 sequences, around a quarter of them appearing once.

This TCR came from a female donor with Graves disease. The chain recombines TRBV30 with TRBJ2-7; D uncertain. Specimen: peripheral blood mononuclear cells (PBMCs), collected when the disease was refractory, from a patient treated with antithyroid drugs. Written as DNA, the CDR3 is TGTGCCTGGAGTGTAAATCGGATTGAGCAGTACTTC. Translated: CAWSVNRIEQYF.